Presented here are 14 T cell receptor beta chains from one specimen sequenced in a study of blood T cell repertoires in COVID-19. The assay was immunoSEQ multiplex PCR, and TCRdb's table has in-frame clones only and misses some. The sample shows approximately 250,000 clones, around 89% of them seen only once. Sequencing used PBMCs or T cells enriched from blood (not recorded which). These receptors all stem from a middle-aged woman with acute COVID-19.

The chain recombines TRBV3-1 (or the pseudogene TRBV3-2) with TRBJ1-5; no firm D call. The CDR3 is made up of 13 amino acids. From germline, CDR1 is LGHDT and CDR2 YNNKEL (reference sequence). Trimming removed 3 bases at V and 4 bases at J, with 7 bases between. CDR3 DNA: TGTGCCAGCAGCCAGGGAGTTAATCAGCCCCAGCATTTT. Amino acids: CASSQGVNQPQHF.

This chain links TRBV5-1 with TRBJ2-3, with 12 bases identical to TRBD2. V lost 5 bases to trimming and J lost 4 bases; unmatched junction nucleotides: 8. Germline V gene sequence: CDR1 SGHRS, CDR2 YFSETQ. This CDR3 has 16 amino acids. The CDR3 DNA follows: TGCGCCAGCAGTGGAAGACTAGCGGGAGCCCCAGATACGCAGTATTTT. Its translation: CASSGRLAGAPDTQYF. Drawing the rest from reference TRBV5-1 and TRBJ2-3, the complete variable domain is KAGVTQTPRYLIKTRGQQVTLSCSPISGHRSVSWYQQTPGQGLQFLFEYFSETQRNKGNFPGRFSGRQFSNSRSEMNVSTLELGDSALYLCASSGRLAGAPDTQYFGPGTRLTVL.

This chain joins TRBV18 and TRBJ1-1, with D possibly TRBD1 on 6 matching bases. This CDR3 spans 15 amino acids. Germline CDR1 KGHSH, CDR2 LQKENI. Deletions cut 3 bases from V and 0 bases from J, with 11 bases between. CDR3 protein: CASSPQGTVNTEAFF. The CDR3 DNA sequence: TGTGCCAGCTCACCTCAGGGGACGGTGAACACTGAAGCTTTCTTT.

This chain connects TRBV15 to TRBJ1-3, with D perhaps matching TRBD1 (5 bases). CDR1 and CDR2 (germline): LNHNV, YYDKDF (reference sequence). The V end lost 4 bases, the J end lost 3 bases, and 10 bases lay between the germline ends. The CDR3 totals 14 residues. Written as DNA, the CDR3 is TGTGCCACCAGCAATGGACACCTTGGAAACACCATATATTTT. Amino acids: CATSNGHLGNTIYF.

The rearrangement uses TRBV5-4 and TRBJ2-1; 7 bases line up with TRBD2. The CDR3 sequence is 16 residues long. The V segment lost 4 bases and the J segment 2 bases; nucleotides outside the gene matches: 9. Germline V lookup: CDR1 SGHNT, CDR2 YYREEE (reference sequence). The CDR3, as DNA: TGTGCCAGCAGCCTACCACCTAGCGGAACCTACAATGAGCAGTTCTTC. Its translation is CASSLPPSGTYNEQFF.

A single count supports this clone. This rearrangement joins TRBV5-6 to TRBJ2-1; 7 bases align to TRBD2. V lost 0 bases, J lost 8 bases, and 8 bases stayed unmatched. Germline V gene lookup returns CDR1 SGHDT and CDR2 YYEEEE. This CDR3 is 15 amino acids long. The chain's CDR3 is CASSLDLAAGDEQFF. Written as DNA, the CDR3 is TGTGCCAGCAGCTTGGATCTAGCGGCTGGAGATGAGCAGTTCTTC.

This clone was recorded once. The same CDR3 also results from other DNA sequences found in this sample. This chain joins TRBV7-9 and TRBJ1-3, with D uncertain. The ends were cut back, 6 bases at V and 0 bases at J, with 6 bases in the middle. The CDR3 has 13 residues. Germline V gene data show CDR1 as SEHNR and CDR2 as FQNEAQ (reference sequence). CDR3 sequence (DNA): TGTGCCAGCAGTTCCTACTCTGGAAACACCATATATTTT. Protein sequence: CASSSYSGNTIYF.

The DNA of the CDR3 is TGCAGTGCTAGTCACCCCGGAGAGACCCAGTACTTC. Translating it yields CSASHPGETQYF. The chain carries TRBV20-1 and TRBJ2-5; D not resolved. The CDR3 extends over 12 amino acids. V gave up 3 bases and J gave up 4 bases, with 9 bases separating them. Germline CDR1 reads DFQATT; CDR2 reads SNEGSKA (reference sequence).

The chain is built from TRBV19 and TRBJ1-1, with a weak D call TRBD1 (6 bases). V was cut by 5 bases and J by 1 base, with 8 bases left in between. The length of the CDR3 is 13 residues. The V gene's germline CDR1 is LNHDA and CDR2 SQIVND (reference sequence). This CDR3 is CASSQQGNTEAFF. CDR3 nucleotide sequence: TGTGCCAGTAGTCAACAGGGGAACACTGAAGCTTTCTTT.

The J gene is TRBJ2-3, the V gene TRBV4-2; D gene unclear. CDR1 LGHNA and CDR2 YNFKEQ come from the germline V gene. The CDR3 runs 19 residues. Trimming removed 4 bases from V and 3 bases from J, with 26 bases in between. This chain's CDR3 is CASSPTHATNTEYTDTQYF. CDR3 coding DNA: TGTGCCAGCAGCCCAACTCACGCGACCAACACGGAGTATACAGATACGCAGTATTTT.

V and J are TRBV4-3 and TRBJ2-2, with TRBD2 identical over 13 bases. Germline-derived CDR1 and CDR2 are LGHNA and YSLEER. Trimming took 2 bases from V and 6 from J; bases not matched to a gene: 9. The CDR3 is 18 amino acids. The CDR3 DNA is TGCGCCAGCAGCCAAACCGGGACTAGCGGGACGTATGCCGGGGAGCTGTTTTTT. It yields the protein CASSQTGTSGTYAGELFF.

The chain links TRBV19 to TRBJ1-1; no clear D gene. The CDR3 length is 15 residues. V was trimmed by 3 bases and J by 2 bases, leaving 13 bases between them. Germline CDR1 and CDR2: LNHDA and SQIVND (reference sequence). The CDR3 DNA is TGTGCCAGTAGTATGTGGTACTCTGGTAACACTGAAGCTTTCTTT. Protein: CASSMWYSGNTEAFF.

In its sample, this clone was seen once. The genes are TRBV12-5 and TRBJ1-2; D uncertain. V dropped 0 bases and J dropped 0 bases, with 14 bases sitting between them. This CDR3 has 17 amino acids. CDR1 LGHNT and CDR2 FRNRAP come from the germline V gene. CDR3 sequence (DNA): TGTGCTAGTGGTTTGGTACCGGTAGTCCCATCTAACTATGGCTACACCTTC. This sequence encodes CASGLVPVVPSNYGYTF.

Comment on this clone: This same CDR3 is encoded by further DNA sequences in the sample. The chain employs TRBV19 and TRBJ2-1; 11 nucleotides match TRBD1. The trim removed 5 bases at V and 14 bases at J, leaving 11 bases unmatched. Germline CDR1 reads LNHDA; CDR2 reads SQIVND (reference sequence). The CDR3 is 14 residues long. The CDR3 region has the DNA TGTGCCAGTAGTCTTGGACAGGGGGCGACGGGGGAGTTCTTC. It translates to CASSLGQGATGEFF. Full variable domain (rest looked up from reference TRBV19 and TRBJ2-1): DGGITQSPKYLFRKEGQNVTLSCEQNLNHDAMYWYRQDPGQGLRLIYYSQIVNDFQKGDIAEGYSVSREKKESFPLTVTSAQKNPTAFYLCASSLGQGATGEFFGPGTRLTVL.